This TCR beta chain was sequenced during a study of T cell repertoires in cytomegalovirus infection. About the study: Public TCR beta signature analysis indicated the presence of both CMV infection and matching HLA type. The study, taken as a whole, reports: The ex vivo response was dominated by HLA-C-restricted CMV-specific TCR beta clonotypes. Adding up the frequency of public TCR beta families identified people who carried CMV plus the relevant HLA.

This clonotype was seen more than once but under ten times. Its matching antigen is unknown. TCRdb used MiXCR to reprocess the reads, holding one entry per CDR3 protein. The sample has around 450,000 distinct CDR3 sequences, approximately 31% seen once; the top ten hold roughly 13%. Trimming stripped 5 bases from V and 11 bases from J, with 19 bases between. The CDR3 runs 14 residues. CDR1 is LNHDA and CDR2 is SQIVND in the germline V gene (reference sequence). The sample consisted of PBMCs. This sequence was found in a human donor in good health (CMV status not recorded). Some clones in this sample may be carry-over from other donors' samples. The chain uses TRBV19 and TRBJ1-5; a weak D match, TRBD1 (6 bases). Here the CDR3 reads CASSARDLEGAQHF. The CDR3 nucleotides read TGTGCCAGTAGTGCGCGGGACCTAGAGGGGGCCCAGCATTTT.